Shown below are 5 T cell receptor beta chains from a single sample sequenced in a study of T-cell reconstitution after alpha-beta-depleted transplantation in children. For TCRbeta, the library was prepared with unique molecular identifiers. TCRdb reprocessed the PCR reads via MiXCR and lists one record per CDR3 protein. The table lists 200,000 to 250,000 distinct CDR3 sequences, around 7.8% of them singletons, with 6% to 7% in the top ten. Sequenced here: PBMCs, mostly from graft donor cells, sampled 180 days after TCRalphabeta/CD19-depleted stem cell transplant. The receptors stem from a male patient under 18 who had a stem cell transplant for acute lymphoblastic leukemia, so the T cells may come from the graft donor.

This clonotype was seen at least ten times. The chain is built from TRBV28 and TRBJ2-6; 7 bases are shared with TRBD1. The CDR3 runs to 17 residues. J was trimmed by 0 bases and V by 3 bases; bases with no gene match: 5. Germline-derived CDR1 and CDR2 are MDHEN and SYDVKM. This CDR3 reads CASSFEGARSGANVLTF. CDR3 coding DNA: TGTGCCAGCAGTTTCGAGGGGGCCCGCTCTGGGGCCAACGTCCTGACTTTC.

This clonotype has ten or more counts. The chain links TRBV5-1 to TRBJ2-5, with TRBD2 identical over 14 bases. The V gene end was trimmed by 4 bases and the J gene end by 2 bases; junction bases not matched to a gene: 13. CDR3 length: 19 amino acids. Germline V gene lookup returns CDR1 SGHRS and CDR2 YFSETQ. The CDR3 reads CASSGGLAGGPAVQETQYF. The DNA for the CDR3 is TGCGCCAGCAGCGGTGGACTAGCGGGAGGTCCGGCCGTTCAAGAGACCCAGTACTTC.

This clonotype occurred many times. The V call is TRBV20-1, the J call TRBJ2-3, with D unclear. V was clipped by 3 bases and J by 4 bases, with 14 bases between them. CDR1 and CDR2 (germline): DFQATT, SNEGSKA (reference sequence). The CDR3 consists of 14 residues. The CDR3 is CSARGILEPDTQYF. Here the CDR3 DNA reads TGCAGTGCTAGGGGTATTCTAGAACCAGATACGCAGTATTTT.

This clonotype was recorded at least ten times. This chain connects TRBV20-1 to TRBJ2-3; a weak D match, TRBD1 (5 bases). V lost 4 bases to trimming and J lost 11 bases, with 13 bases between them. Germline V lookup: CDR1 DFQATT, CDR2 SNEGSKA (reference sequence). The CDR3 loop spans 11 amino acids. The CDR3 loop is CSAKQVVGQYF. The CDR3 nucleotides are TGCAGTGCTAAACAGGTCGTGGGGCAGTATTTT.

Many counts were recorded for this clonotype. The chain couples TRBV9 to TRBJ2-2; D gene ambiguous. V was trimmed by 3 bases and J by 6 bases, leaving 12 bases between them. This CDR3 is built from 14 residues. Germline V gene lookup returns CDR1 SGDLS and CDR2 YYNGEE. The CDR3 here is CASSAVKSAGELFF. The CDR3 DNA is TGTGCCAGCAGCGCCGTAAAGTCGGCCGGGGAGCTGTTTTTT.